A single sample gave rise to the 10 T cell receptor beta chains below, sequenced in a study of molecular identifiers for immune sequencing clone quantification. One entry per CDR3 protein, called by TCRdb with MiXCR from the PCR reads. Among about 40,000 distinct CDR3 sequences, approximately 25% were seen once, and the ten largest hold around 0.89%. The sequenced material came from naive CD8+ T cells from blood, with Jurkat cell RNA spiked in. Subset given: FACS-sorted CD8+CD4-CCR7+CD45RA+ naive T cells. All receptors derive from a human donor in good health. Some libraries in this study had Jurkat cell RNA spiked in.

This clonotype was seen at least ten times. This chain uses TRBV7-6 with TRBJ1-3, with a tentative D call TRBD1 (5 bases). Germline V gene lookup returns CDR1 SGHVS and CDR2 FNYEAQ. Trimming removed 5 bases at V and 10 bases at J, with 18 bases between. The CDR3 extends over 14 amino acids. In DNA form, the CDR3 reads TGTGCCAGCAGCCAGGCGGAAGGTCGGGGGACCATATATTTT. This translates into CASSQAEGRGTIYF. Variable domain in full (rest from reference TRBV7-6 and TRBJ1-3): GAGVSQSPRYKVTKRGQDVALRCDPISGHVSLYWYRQALGQGPEFLTYFNYEAQQDKSGLPNDRFSAERPEGSISTLTIQRTEQRDSAMYRCASSQAEGRGTIYFGEGSWLTVV.

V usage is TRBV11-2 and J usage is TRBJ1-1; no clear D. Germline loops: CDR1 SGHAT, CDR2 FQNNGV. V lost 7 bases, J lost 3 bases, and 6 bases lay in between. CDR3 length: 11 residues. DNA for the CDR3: TGTGCCAGCAAGGGCTACACTGAAGCTTTCTTT. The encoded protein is CASKGYTEAFF.

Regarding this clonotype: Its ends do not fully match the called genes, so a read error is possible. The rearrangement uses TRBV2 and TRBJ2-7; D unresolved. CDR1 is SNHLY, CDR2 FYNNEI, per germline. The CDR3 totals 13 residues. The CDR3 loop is CASRGVESYAQSF. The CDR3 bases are TGTGCCAGCAGAGGCGTTGAGTCCTACGCGCAGTCCTTC.

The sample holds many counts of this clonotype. The CDR3 region is CATTGVNTDTQYF. The CDR3 region has the DNA TGTGCCACAACGGGGGTGAACACAGATACGCAGTATTTT. This rearrangement joins TRBV6-2 or TRBV6-3 to TRBJ2-3; weak D call: TRBD2 (6 bases). The CDR3 extends over 13 amino acids. In germline, CDR1 is MNHEY, CDR2 SVGEGT. V shed 10 bases and J shed 2 bases, with 13 bases lying between them.

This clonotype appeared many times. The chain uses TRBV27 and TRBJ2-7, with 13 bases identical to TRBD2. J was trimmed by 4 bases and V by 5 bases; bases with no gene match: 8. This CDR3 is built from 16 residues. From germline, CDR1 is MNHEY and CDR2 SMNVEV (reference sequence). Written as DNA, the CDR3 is TGTGCCAGCAGTACGCTGACTAGCGGGAGGTGGTACGAGCAGTACTTC. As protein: CASSTLTSGRWYEQYF.

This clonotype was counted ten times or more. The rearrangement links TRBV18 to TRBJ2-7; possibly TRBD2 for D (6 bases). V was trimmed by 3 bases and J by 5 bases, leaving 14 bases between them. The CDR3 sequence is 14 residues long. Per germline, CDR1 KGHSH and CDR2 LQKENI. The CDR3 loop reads CASSPSGAGHEQYF. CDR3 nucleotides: TGTGCCAGCTCACCTAGCGGTGCCGGGCACGAGCAGTACTTC.

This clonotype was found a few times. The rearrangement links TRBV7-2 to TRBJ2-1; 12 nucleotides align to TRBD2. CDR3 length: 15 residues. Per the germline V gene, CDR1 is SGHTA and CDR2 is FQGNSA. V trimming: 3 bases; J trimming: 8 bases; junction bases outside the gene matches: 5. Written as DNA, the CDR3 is TGTGCCAGCAGCTTTTCTAGCGGGGGGGCTGATGAGCAGTTCTTC. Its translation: CASSFSSGGADEQFF. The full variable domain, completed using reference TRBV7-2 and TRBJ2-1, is GAGVSQSPSNKVTEKGKDVELRCDPISGHTALYWYRQSLGQGLEFLIYFQGNSAPDKSGLPSDRFSAERTGGSVSTLTIQRTQQEDSAVYLCASSFSSGGADEQFFGPGTRLTVL.

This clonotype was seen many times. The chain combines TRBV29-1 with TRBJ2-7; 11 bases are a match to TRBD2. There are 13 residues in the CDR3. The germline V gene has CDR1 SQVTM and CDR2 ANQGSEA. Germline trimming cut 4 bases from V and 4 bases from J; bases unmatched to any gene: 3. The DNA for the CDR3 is TGCAGCGTTGTGGCTAGCGGGGGGTACGAGCAGTACTTC. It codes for CSVVASGGYEQYF.

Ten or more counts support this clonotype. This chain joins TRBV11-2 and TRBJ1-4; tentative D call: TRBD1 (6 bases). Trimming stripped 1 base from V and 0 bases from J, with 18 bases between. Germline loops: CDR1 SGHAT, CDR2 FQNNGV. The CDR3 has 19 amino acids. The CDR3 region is CASSLGTGYIDATNEKLFF. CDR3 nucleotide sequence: TGTGCCAGCAGCTTAGGCACAGGGTACATAGATGCAACTAATGAAAAACTGTTTTTT.

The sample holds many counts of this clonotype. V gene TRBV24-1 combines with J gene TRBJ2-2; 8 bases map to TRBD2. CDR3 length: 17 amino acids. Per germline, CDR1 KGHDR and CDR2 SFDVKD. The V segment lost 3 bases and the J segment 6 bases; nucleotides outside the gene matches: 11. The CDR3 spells CATSDRTGLDRPGELFF. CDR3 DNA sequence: TGTGCCACCAGTGATCGAACGGGACTAGATAGACCCGGGGAGCTGTTTTTT.